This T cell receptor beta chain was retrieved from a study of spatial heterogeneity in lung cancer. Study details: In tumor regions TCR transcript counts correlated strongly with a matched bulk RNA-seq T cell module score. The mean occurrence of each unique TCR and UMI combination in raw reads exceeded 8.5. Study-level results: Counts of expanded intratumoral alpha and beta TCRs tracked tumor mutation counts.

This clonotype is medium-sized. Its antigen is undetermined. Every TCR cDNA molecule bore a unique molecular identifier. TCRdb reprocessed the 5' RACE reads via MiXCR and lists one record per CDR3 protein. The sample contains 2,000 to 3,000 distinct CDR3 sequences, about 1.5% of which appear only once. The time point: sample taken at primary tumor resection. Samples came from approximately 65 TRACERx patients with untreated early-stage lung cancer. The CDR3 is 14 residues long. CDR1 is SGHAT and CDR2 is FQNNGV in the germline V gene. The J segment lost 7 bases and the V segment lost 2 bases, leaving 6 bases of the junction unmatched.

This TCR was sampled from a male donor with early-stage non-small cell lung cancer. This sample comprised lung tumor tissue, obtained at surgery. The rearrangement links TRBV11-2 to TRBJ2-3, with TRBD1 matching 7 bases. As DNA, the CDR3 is TGTGCCAGCAGCTTAAGACAGGGCTCGAATACGCAGTATTTT. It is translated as CASSLRQGSNTQYF. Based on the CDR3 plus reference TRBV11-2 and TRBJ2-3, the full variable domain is EAGVAQSPRYKIIEKRQSVAFWCNPISGHATLYWYQQILGQGPKLLIQFQNNGVVDDSQLPKDRFSAERLKGVDSTLKIQPAKLEDSAVYLCASSLRQGSNTQYFGPGTRLTVL.